The clone carrying this TCR beta chain has a handful of counts. Trimming cost V 4 bases and J 5 bases, with 21 bases left between them. CDR3 length equals 18 residues. The germline gives CDR1 MNHEY, CDR2 SVGAGI. The entry originates in a study of human T cells and chemical hapten exposure. Each CDR3 protein gets one entry after TCRdb re-called the RACE reads with MiXCR. The table includes some 400,000 distinct CDR3 sequences, around 5.5% detected once. Time point described: pre-sensitization, week 0. Treatment specified: therapeutic diphenylcyclopropenone sensitization with weekly scalp DPC. This clonotype originated in a woman aged 45-65 years with alopecia areata. Some clones in this sample may be carry-over from other donors' samples. The chain combines TRBV6-5 with TRBJ1-6; D uncertain. Sample: whole blood, taken in connection with sensitization to the hapten diphenylcyclopropenone (DPC). The CDR3 is CASSFFPYTEQNNSPLHF. As DNA, the CDR3 is TGTGCCAGCAGTTTCTTCCCCTACACAGAGCAGAATAATTCACCCCTCCACTTT.